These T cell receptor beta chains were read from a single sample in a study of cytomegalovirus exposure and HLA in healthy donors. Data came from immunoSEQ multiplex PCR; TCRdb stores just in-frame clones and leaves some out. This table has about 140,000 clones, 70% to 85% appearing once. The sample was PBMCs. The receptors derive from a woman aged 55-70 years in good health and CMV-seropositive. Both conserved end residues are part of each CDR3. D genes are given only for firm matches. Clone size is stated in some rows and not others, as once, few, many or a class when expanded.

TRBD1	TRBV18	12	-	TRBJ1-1	CASSLNRGEAFF	TGTGCCAGCTCACTGAACAGGGGTGAAGCTTTCTTT
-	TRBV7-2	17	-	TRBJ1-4	CASSLGSSVAGARKLFF	TGTGCCAGCAGCTTAGGGTCTTCGGTGGCAGGGGCCAGAAAACTGTTTTTT
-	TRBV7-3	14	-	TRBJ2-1	CASSLLAGYNEQFF	TGTGCCAGCAGCTTATTAGCCGGATACAATGAGCAGTTCTTC
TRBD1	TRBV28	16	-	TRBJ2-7	CASSSSDYRGAYEQYF	TGTGCCAGCAGCTCATCCGACTACAGGGGGGCCTACGAGCAGTACTTC
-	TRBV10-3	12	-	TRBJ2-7	CAISELNYEQYF	TGTGCCATCAGTGAGTTAAACTACGAGCAGTACTTC
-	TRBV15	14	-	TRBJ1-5	CATSLGASNQPQHF	TGTGCCACCAGCTTGGGGGCCTCAAATCAGCCCCAGCATTTT
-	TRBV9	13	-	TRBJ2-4	CASSPRTSNIQYF	TGTGCCAGCAGCCCCCGAACTTCAAACATTCAGTACTTC
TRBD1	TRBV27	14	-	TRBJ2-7	CASSQRGQGLEQYF	TGTGCCAGCAGTCAGCGGGGACAGGGGCTCGAGCAGTACTTC
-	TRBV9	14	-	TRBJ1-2	CASSSPGQFNGYTF	TGTGCCAGCTCCTCCCCCGGTCAATTCAATGGCTACACCTTC
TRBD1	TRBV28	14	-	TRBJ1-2	CASTRQGGDYGYTF	TGTGCCAGCACCCGACAGGGAGGAGACTATGGCTACACCTTC
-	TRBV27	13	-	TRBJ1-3	CASSRNSGNTIYF	TGTGCCAGCAGCAGGAACTCTGGAAACACCATATATTTT
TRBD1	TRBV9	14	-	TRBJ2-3	CASSRQGRADTQYF	TGTGCCAGCAGCAGACAGGGTAGGGCAGATACGCAGTATTTT
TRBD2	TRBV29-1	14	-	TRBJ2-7	CSAMGPSGNYEQYF	TGCAGCGCTATGGGGCCTAGCGGGAACTACGAGCAGTACTTC
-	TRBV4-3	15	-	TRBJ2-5	CASSQDVVLRETQYF	TGCGCCAGCAGCCAAGATGTCGTCCTCAGGGAGACCCAGTACTTC
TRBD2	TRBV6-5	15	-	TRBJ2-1	CASRRLAGHWNEQFF	TGTGCCAGCAGAAGACTAGCGGGCCATTGGAATGAGCAGTTCTTC
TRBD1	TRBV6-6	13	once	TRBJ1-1	CASSWTGDTEAFF	TGTGCCAGCAGTTGGACAGGGGACACTGAAGCTTTCTTT
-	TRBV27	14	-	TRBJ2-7	CASSLSPTGDEQYF	TGTGCCAGCAGTTTATCTCCCACGGGGGACGAGCAGTACTTC
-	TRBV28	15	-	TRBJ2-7	CASSPGSRKSYEQYF	TGTGCCAGCAGTCCCGGGAGTAGAAAGTCCTACGAGCAGTACTTC
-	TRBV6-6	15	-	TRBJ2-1	CASSSPQGGVDEQFF	TGTGCCAGCAGTTCTCCGCAGGGGGGTGTGGATGAGCAGTTCTTC
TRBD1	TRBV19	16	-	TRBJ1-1	CASSTGTAPGSTEAFF	TGTGCCAGTAGTACAGGGACAGCCCCGGGGTCGACTGAAGCTTTCTTT
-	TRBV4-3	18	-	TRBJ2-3	CASSQDFMFLASTDTQYF	TGCGCCAGCAGCCAAGACTTTATGTTTCTAGCGAGCACAGATACGCAGTATTTT
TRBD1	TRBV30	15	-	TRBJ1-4	CAWSTPDRFHEKLFF	TGTGCCTGGAGTACCCCGGACAGGTTCCATGAAAAACTGTTTTTT
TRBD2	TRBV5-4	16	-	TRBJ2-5	CASSRLESGSYETQYF	TGTGCCAGCAGCCGCTTAGAAAGCGGGAGTTACGAGACCCAGTACTTC
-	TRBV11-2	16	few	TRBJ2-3	CASSLSQRHITDTQYF	TGTGCCAGCAGCTTATCTCAGCGGCATATCACAGATACGCAGTATTTT
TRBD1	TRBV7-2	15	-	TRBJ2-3	CASSYSAGGLDTQYF	TGTGCCAGCAGCTACAGTGCAGGGGGCTTAGATACGCAGTATTTT
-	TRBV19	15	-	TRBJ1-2	CASSIGQPINYGYTF	TGTGCCAGTAGTATAGGACAGCCGATAAATTATGGCTACACCTTC
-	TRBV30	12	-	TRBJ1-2	CAWTGEGYGYTF	TGTGCCTGGACAGGGGAAGGATATGGCTACACCTTC
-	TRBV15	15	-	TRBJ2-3	CATSWLAGMPDTQYF	TGTGCCACCAGCTGGTTAGCCGGGATGCCAGATACGCAGTATTTT
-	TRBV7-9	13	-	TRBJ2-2	CATPDWNTGELFF	TGTGCCACCCCAGACTGGAACACCGGGGAGCTGTTTTTT
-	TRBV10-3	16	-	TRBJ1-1	CAIRPTQDTLDTEAFF	TGTGCCATCAGGCCTACACAGGACACGTTAGACACTGAAGCTTTCTTT
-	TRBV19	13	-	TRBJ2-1	CASSTTRGHEQFF	TGTGCCAGTAGTACCACCAGGGGTCATGAGCAGTTCTTC
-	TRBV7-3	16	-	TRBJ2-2	CASSPTIGANTGELFF	TGTGCCAGCAGCCCCACTATCGGGGCGAACACCGGGGAGCTGTTTTTT
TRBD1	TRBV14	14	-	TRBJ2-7	CASSFVRGLDEQYF	TGTGCCAGCAGCTTCGTTAGGGGGCTAGACGAGCAGTACTTC
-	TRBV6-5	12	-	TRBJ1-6	CASSYRGSPLHF	TGTGCCAGCAGTTATAGGGGCTCACCCCTCCACTTT
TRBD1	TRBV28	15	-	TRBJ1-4	CASIAGGAGNEKLFF	TGTGCCAGCATTGCAGGGGGCGCGGGGAATGAAAAACTGTTTTTT
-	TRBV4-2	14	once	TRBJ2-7	CASSQEGASYEQYF	TGTGCCAGCAGCCAAGAAGGGGCCTCCTACGAGCAGTACTTC
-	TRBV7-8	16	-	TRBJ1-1	CASSLEGLVGITEAFF	TGTGCCAGCAGCTTGGAGGGCCTCGTGGGCATCACTGAAGCTTTCTTT
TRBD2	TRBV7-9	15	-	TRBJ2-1	CASSFVGRGYNEQFF	TGTGCCAGCAGCTTCGTGGGGCGGGGGTACAATGAGCAGTTCTTC
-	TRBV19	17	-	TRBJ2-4	CASSIQPGGLAKNIQYF	TGTGCCAGTAGTATACAACCAGGGGGGCTAGCCAAAAACATTCAGTACTTC
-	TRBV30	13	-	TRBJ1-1	CAWSNPENTEAFF	TGTGCCTGGAGTAATCCAGAGAACACTGAAGCTTTCTTT
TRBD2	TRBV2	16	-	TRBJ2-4	CASIGLAGAGKNIQYF	TGTGCCAGCATCGGACTAGCGGGAGCAGGCAAAAACATTCAGTACTTC
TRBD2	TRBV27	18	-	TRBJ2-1	CASIPLAGPWSSYNEQFF	TGTGCCAGCATTCCTCTAGCGGGGCCATGGAGCTCCTACAATGAGCAGTTCTTC
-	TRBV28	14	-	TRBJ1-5	CASSRQVSNQPQHF	TGTGCCAGCAGTCGACAGGTTAGCAATCAGCCCCAGCATTTT
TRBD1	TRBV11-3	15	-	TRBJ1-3	CASSSGTGGGNTIYF	TGTGCCAGCAGCTCCGGGACAGGCGGCGGAAACACCATATATTTT
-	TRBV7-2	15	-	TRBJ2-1	CASSLSLGQYNEQFF	TGTGCCAGCAGCTTAAGCCTGGGACAATACAATGAGCAGTTCTTC
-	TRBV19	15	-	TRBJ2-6	CASRNGFSGANVLTF	TGTGCCAGTAGAAACGGGTTCTCTGGGGCCAACGTCCTGACTTTC
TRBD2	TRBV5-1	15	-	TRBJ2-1	CASRRLAGGRNEQFF	TGCGCCAGCCGACGACTAGCGGGAGGGCGGAATGAGCAGTTCTTC
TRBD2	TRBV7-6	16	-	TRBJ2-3	CASSLGGASGTDTQYF	TGTGCCAGCAGCTTGGGAGGGGCTAGCGGCACAGATACGCAGTATTTT
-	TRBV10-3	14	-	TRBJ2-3	CAILGGGETDTQYF	TGTGCCATCCTTGGGGGAGGAGAGACAGATACGCAGTATTTT
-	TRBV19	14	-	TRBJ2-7	CASSITGGTYEQYF	TGTGCCAGTAGTATAACTGGAGGGACCTACGAGCAGTACTTC
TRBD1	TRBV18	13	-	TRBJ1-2	CASSPTGTEGYTF	TGTGCCAGCTCACCGACAGGGACCGAAGGCTACACCTTC
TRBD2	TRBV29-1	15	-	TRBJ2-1	CSVEDAAGGAGEQFF	TGCAGCGTTGAAGATGCGGCGGGAGGGGCAGGAGAGCAGTTCTTC
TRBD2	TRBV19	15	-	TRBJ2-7	CASSSLAGGSGEQYF	TGTGCCAGTAGTAGTTTAGCGGGAGGGTCGGGCGAGCAGTACTTC
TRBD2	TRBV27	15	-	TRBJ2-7	CASSLAGGPGGEQYF	TGTGCCAGCAGTTTGGCGGGAGGGCCGGGGGGCGAGCAGTACTTC